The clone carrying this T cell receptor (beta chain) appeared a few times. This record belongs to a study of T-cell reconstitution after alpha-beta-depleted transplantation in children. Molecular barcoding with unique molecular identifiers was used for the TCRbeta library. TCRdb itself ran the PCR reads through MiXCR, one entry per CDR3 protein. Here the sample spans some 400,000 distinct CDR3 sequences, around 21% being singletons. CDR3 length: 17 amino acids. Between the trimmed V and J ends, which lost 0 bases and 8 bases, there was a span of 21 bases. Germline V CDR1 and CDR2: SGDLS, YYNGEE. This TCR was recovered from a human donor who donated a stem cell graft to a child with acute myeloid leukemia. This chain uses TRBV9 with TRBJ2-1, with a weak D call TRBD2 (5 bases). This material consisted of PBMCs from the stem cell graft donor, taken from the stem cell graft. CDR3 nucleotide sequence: TGTGCCAGCAGCGTAGAAGCCTTAGGGTTCCAGGAGGATGAGCAGTTCTTC. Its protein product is CASSVEALGFQEDEQFF.